The clone carrying this TCR beta chain was seen many times. The antigen is not known. TCRdb reanalysed the 5' RACE reads using MiXCR and keeps one entry per CDR3 protein. Here the sample spans approximately 300,000 distinct CDR3 sequences, around 8% being singletons. The germline V gene encodes CDR1 ENHRY and CDR2 SYGVKD. The CDR3 has 13 residues. The germline V and J ends were trimmed by 7 bases and 1 base, with 10 bases remaining between them. This entry belongs to a study of CD8 T cells in ankylosing spondylitis. Study outcomes and limitations: In ankylosing spondylitis blood, a motif of fewer than 10 highly homologous TCR beta variants appeared characteristic.

V usage is TRBV10-3 and J usage is TRBJ1-1, with a possible D match to TRBD1 (5 bases). The sequenced sample consisted of blood, either unsorted or a sorted T cell fraction (not recorded which). This clonotype was obtained from a male donor with ankylosing spondylitis. This chain's CDR3 is CAIKGQANTEAFF. The CDR3 nucleotides are TGTGCCATCAAGGGGCAGGCGAACACTGAAGCTTTCTTT.